This TCR beta chain was documented in a study of T cells in Graves' hyperthyroidism and ophthalmopathy. A remark on this clonotype: The antigen is not known.

Newly diagnosed hyperthyroidism patients aged 18 to 65 years had disease lasting under 2 months. Diagnosing involved the use of clinical symptoms, serum thyroxine and TRAb, thyroid ultrasound and orbital computed tomography. This sample holds PBMCs from roughly 10 ml fresh peripheral blood. It was RNA transcripts that yielded the amplified TCR beta CDR3 regions. Using the HTBI primer set, a first-round RT-PCR was run on the TCR CDR3. TCRdb used MiXCR to reprocess the multiplex PCR reads, holding one entry per CDR3 protein. This table has 140,000 or so distinct CDR3 sequences, more than 20% appearing once. Study-level results: Also found in blood were most expanded thyroid clonotypes above 0.001.

The TCR sequence derives from a woman in her forties or fifties with Graves' hyperthyroidism that later progressed to Graves' ophthalmopathy. The specimen sequenced was blood.

This CDR3 reads CASRKQLQADTEAFF. The DNA of the CDR3 is TGTGCCAGCAGAAAACAACTCCAGGCGGACACTGAAGCTTTCTTT. The rearrangement links TRBV6-1 to TRBJ1-1; D unresolved. Germline V gene lookup returns CDR1 MNHNS and CDR2 SASEGT. The CDR3 is 15 amino acids. Trimming took 6 bases from V and 3 from J, leaving 17 bases between them.